This T cell receptor (beta chain) was found in a study of blood T cell repertoires in COVID-19. V shed 2 bases, J shed 4 bases, and the junction held 4 bases outside the gene matches. Germline CDR1 and CDR2: MGHRA and YSYEKL. The CDR3 length is 15 residues. In the source study's methods: By means of reference gene primer amplification, nucleated cell counts were estimated. The protocol was immunoSEQ multiplex PCR, while the TCRdb copy is restricted to in-frame clones and leaves out a portion. V and J calls and clone size are as listed in that table; D and trimming were resolved from the DNA. The sample yields fewer than 350,000 clones, around 90% seen once.

This clonotype was sampled from a woman aged 40 to 50 who had recovered from COVID-19. The chain couples TRBV4-1 to TRBJ2-2; TRBD1 aligns across 7 bases. Material for sequencing was PBMCs or T cells enriched from blood (not recorded which). The CDR3, as DNA: TGCGCCAGCAGCCAAAGGACAGGCGTCACCGGGGAGCTGTTTTTT. Protein product: CASSQRTGVTGELFF.